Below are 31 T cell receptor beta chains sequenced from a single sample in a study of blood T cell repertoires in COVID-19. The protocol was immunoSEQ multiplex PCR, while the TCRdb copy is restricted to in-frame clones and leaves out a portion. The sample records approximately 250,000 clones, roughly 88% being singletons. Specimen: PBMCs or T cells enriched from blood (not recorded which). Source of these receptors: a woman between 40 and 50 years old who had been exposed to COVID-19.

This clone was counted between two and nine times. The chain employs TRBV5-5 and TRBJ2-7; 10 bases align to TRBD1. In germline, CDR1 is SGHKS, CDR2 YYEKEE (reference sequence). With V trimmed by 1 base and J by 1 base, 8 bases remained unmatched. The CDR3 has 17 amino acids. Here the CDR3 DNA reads TGTGCCAGCAGCTTGACTAGTTGGGACAGGGGTTCCTACGAGCAGTACGTC. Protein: CASSLTSWDRGSYEQYV.

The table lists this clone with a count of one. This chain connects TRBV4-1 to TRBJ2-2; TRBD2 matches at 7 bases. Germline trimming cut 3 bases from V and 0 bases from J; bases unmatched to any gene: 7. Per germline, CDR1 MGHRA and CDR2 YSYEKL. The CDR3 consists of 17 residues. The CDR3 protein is CASSQGGRLTNTGELFF. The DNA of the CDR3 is TGCGCCAGCAGCCAGGGGGGGAGGCTGACGAACACCGGGGAGCTGTTTTTT.

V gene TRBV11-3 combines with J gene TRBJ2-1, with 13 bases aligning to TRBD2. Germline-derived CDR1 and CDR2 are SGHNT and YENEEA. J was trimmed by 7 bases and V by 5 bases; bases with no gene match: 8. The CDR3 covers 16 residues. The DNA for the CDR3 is TGTGCCAGCAGCGAATCCGGGACTAGCGGGAAAAATGAGCAGTTCTTC. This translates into CASSESGTSGKNEQFF.

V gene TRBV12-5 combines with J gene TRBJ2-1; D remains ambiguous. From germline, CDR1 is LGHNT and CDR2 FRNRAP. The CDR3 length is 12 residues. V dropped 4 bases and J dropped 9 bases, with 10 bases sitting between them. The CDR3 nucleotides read TGTGCTAGTGGTTCCTTAGTCATTGAGCAGTTCTTC. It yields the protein CASGSLVIEQFF.

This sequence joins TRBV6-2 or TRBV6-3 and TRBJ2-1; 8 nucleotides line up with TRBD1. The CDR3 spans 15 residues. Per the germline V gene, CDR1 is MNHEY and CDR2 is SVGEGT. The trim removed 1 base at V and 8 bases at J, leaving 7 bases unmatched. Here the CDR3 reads CASSYFGQGVDEQFF. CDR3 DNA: TGTGCCAGCAGTTACTTCGGACAGGGCGTCGATGAGCAGTTCTTC.

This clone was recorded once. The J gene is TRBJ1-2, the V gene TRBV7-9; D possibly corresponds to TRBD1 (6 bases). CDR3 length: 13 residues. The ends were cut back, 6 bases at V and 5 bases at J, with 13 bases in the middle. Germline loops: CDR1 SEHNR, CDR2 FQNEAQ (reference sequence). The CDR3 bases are TGTGCCAGCAGTAGTGGACAGTTTTATGGCTACACCTTC. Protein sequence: CASSSGQFYGYTF.

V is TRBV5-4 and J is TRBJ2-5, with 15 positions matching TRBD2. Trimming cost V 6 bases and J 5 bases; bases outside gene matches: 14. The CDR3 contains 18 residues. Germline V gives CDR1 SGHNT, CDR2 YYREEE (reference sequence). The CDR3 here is CASTSSGLAGGWWETQYF. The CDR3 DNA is TGTGCCAGCACCTCTTCGGGACTAGCGGGAGGCTGGTGGGAGACCCAGTACTTC.

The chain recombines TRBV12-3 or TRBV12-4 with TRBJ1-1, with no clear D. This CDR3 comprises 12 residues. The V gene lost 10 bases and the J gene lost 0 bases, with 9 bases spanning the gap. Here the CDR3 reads CATSGVNTEAFF. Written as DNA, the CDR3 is TGTGCCACCAGCGGGGTGAACACTGAAGCTTTCTTT.

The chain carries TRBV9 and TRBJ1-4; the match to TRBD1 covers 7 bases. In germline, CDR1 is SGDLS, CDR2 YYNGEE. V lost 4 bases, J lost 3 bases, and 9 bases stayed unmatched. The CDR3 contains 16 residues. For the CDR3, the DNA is TGTGCCAGCAGCTTCCAACCGGGACAGCCTAATGAAAAACTGTTTTTT. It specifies CASSFQPGQPNEKLFF.

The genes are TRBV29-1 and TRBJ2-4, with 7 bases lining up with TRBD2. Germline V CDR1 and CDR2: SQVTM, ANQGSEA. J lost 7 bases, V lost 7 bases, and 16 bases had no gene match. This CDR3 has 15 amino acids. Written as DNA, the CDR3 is TGCAGCGCGTTGCTAGCGGCGAGAGGAAGGAACATTCAGTACTTC. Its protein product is CSALLAARGRNIQYF.

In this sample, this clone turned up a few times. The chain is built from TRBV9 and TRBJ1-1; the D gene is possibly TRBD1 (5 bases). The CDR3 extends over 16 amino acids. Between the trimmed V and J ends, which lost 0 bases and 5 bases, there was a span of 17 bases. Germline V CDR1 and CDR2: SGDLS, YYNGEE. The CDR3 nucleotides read TGTGCCAGCAGCGTAGGCGAAGGACACCTCTGGACTGAAGCTTTCTTT. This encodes CASSVGEGHLWTEAFF.

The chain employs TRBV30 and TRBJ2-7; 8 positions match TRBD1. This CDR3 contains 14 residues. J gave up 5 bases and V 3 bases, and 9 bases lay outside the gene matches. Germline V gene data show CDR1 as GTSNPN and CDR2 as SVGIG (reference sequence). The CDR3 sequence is CAWSPGTGNHEQYF. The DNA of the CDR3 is TGTGCCTGGAGCCCCGGGACAGGCAATCACGAGCAGTACTTC.

For the CDR3, the DNA is TGTGCCAGCAGCTTAACGAGTTTCACCGGGGAGCTGTTTTTT. Translation: CASSLTSFTGELFF. The chain links TRBV11-3 to TRBJ2-2; D is uncertain. The V gene's germline CDR1 is SGHNT and CDR2 YENEEA. The ends were cut back, 2 bases at V and 4 bases at J, with 8 bases in the middle. The CDR3 extends over 14 amino acids.

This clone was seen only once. The CDR3 is CASSPYPLVGELFF. Here the CDR3 DNA reads TGTGCCAGCAGCCCCTACCCCTTAGTCGGGGAGCTGTTTTTT. This chain joins TRBV4-2 and TRBJ2-2; the D is unclear. The CDR3 totals 14 residues. CDR1 LGHNA and CDR2 YNFKEQ come from the germline V gene. V lost 4 bases to trimming and J lost 7 bases, with 13 bases between them.

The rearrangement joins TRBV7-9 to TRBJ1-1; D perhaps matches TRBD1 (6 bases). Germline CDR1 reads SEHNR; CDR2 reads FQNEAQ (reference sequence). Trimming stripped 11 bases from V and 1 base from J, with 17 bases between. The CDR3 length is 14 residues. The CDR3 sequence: CALRGMSRNTEAFF. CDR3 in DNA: TGTGCCCTCAGGGGTATGAGCAGGAACACTGAAGCTTTCTTT.

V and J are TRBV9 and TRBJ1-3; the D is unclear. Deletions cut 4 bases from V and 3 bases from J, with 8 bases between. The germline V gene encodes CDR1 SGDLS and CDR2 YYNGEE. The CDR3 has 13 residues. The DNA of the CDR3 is TGTGCCAGCAGCACCAGCGGTGGAAACACCATATATTTT. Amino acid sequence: CASSTSGGNTIYF.

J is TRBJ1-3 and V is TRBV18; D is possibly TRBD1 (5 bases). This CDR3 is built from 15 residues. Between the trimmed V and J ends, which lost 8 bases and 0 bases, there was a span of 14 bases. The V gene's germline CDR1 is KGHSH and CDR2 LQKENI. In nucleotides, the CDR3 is TGTGCCAGCACTAGGGACTCCGTCTCTGGAAACACCATATATTTT. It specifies CASTRDSVSGNTIYF.

In DNA form, the CDR3 reads TGTGCCAGTAGTATGGCCCCGAACACTGAAGCTTTCTTT. Translation: CASSMAPNTEAFF. The chain carries TRBV19 and TRBJ1-1, with no clear D. The CDR3 loop spans 13 amino acids. CDR1 and CDR2 from the germline V gene are LNHDA and SQIVND (reference sequence). V lost 3 bases and J lost 1, with 6 bases in between.

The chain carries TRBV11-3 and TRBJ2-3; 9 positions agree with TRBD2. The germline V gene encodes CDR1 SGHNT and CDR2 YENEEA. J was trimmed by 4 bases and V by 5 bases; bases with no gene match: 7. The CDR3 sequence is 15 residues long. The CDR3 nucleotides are TGTGCCAGCAGCAGCCTTCGGACTAGCGCAGATACGCAGTATTTT. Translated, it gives CASSSLRTSADTQYF.

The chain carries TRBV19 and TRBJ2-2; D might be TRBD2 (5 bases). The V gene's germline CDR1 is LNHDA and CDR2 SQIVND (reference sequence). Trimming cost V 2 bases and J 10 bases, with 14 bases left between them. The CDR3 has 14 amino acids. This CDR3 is CASSITVGREELFF. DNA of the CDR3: TGTGCCAGTAGTATAACGGTGGGTCGGGAGGAGCTGTTTTTT.

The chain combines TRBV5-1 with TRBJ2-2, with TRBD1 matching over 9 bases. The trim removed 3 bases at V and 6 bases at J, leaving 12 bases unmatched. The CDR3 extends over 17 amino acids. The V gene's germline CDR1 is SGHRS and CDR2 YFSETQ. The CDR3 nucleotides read TGCGCCAGCAGCTCCGCCGGGACAGGGATGTCCGCCGGGGAGCTGTTTTTT. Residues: CASSSAGTGMSAGELFF.

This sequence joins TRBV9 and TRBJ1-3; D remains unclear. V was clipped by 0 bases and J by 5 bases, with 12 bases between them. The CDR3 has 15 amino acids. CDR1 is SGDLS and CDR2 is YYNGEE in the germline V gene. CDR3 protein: CASSVDSLERNTIYF. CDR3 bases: TGTGCCAGCAGCGTAGATTCTTTGGAGCGAAACACCATATATTTT.

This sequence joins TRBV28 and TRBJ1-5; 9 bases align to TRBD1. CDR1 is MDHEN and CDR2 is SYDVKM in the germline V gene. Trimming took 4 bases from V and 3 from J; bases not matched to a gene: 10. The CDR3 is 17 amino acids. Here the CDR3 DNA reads TGTGCCAGCAGTTCAGCCGGGACAGGGAATTCCAATCAGCCCCAGCATTTT. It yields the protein CASSSAGTGNSNQPQHF. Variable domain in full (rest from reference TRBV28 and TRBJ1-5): DVKVTQSSRYLVKRTGEKVFLECVQDMDHENMFWYRQDPGLGLRLIYFSYDVKMKEKGDIPEGYSVSREKKERFSLILESASTNQTSMYLCASSSAGTGNSNQPQHFGDGTRLSIL.

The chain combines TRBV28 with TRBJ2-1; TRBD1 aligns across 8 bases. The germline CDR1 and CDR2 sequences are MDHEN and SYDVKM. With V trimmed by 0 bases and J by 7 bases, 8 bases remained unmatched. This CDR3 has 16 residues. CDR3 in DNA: TGTGCCAGCAGTTTATGGGGCGACAGGGGCACTAATGAGCAGTTCTTC. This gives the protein CASSLWGDRGTNEQFF.

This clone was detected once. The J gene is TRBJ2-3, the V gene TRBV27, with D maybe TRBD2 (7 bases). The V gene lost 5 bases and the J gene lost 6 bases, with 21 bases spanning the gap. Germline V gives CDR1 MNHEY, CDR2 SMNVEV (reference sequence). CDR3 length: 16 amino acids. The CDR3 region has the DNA TGTGCCAGCAGTGATGGTAAGGGGGGGTCCGAGGATACGCAGTATTTT. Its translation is CASSDGKGGSEDTQYF.

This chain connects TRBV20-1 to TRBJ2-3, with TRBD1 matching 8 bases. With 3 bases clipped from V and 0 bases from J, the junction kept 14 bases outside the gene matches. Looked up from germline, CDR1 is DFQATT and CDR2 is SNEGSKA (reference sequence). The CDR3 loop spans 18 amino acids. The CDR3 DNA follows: TGCAGTGCTAGTCCCAGGTCCACCGGGACAGGTAGCACAGATACGCAGTATTTT. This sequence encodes CSASPRSTGTGSTDTQYF.

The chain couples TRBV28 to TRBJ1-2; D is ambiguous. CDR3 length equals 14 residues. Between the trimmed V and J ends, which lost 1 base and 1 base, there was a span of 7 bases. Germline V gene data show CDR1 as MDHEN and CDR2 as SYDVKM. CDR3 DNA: TGTGCCAGCAGTTTATCCGGGGTTAACTATGGCTACACCTTC. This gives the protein CASSLSGVNYGYTF.

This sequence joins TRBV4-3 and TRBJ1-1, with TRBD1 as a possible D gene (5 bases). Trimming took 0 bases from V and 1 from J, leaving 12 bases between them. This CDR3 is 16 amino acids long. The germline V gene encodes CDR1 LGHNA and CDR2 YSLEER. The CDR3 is CASSQDSPGENTEAFF. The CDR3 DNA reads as TGCGCCAGCAGCCAAGATTCGCCGGGGGAGAACACTGAAGCTTTCTTT.

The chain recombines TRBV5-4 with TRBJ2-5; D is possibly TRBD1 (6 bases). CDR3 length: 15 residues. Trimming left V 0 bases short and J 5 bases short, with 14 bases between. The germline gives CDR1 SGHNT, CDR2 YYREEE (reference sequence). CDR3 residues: CASSLDNRVGETQYF. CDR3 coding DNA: TGTGCCAGCAGCTTGGATAACAGGGTGGGGGAGACCCAGTACTTC.

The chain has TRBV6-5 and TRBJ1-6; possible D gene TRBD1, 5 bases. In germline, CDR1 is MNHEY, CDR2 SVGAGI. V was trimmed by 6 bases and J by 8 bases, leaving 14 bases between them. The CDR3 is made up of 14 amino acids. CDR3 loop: CASRRTGGDSPLHF. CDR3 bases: TGTGCCAGCAGACGGACCGGAGGGGATTCACCCCTCCACTTT.

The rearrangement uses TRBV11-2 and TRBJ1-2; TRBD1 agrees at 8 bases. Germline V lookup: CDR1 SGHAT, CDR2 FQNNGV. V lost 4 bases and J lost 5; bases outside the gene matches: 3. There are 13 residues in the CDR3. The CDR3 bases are TGTGCCAGCAGCTCGGACAGGGAGTATGGCTACACCTTC. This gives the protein CASSSDREYGYTF. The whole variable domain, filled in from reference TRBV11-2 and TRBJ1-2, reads EAGVAQSPRYKIIEKRQSVAFWCNPISGHATLYWYQQILGQGPKLLIQFQNNGVVDDSQLPKDRFSAERLKGVDSTLKIQPAKLEDSAVYLCASSSDREYGYTFGSGTRLTVV.